The 14 T cell receptor delta chains listed next were all sequenced from one sample in a study of γδ T cells in repeated Plasmodium falciparum infection. Gammadelta T cells were flow-sorted from PBMC into Vgamma9/Vdelta2+ and Vdelta2-negative populations for bulk analysis. TCRdb reapplied CATT to the multiplex PCR reads. The sample has tens of thousands of delta-chain clones; about 1.5% are singletons. Sequencing used gamma-delta T cells from blood. These receptors originate from a pool of human donors (malaria-infected and uninfected, not separated).

Regarding this clone: The TCRdb protein, from a much larger clone, departs from this DNA's translation at residue 17, likely by read error; the protein shown derives from the DNA. The rearrangement links TRDV1 to TRDJ1; 12 nucleotides match TRDD3. The CDR3 loop spans 23 amino acids. Germline V gene sequence: CDR1 TSWWSYY, CDR2 QGS. V trimming: 3 bases; J trimming: 1 base; junction bases outside the gene matches: 24. This CDR3 is CALGDRGATYLVLGDTATDKLIF. The CDR3 bases are TGTGCTCTTGGGGACCGGGGGGCAACTTATCTCGTACTGGGGGATACTGCCACCGATAAACTCATCTTT.

A few counts support this clone. With a far larger clone one base away, a read error is the likely cause. The sample holds other DNA sequences that translate to the same CDR3. V and J are TRDV3 and TRDJ1, with 8 bases fitting TRDD3. The CDR3 runs 13 residues. Germline V gene lookup returns CDR1 TVYSNPD and CDR2 GDNSRS (reference sequence). Germline trimming cut 0 bases from V and 7 bases from J; bases unmatched to any gene: 7. The CDR3 loop reads CAFRLGIQSKLIF. Here the CDR3 DNA reads TGTGCCTTTAGGTTGGGGATACAATCTAAACTCATCTTT.

This clone has more than one count but fewer than ten. The likely explanation is a read error, given a far larger clone one base away. The sample contains more than one DNA sequence encoding this CDR3. The rearrangement uses TRDV1 and TRDJ1, with a weak D call TRDD3 (5 bases). Per the germline V gene, CDR1 is TSWWSYY and CDR2 is QGS. The CDR3 is 16 residues long. The CDR3 here is CALGELLPLYTDKLIF. The DNA of the CDR3 is TGTGCTCTCGGGGAACTACTCCCCCTTTACACCGATAAACTCATCTTT.

With respect to this clone: Since a much larger clone is just one base distant, this may be a read error. CDR3 amino acids: CALGRLPTDWGTTPAYTDKLIF. The CDR3 DNA reads as TGTGCTCTTGGACGACTTCCTACGGACTGGGGGACCACCCCTGCGTACACCGATAAGCTCATCTTT. The V segment is TRDV1, and no J call was made; the DNA was not compared with TRDD3, the D call given in the table. The germline CDR1 and CDR2 sequences are TSWWSYY and QGS. The CDR3 covers 22 residues.

Turning to this clone: For this DNA, TCRdb reports the protein of a much larger clone, which diverges at residue 5, most likely from a read error; the protein presented here is translated directly from the DNA. The gene calls are TRDV2 and TRDJ1; 9 bases align to TRDD3. The germline V gene has CDR1 GEAIGNYY and CDR2 EKD. V shed 3 bases, J shed 11 bases, and the junction held 18 bases outside the gene matches. This CDR3 region has 16 residues. CDR3 in amino acids: CACDPLTGGPDFMLIF. The CDR3, as DNA: TGTGCCTGTGACCCTCTTACTGGGGGACCAGACTTCATGCTCATCTTT.

Regarding this clone: The protein recorded in TCRdb matches a much larger clone and deviates from this DNA's translation at residue 12, suggesting a read error; the protein here is obtained by translating the DNA. This chain links TRDV1 with TRDJ1; TRDD3 matches 8 bases. TCRdb records no J gene; here it was assigned by comparing the DNA to germline. Trimming cost V 5 bases and J 0 bases; bases outside gene matches: 20. This CDR3 region has 20 residues. CDR1 TSWWSYY and CDR2 QGS come from the germline V gene. In nucleotides, the CDR3 is TGTGCTCTTGGGCAAAAGCGCCCCTACTGGGGGCCCCCGGACACCGATAAACTCATCTTT. This gives the protein CALGQKRPYWGPPDTDKLIF.

At least ten counts were recorded for this clone. This sequence joins TRDV1 and TRDJ1; D is possibly TRDD3 (5 bases). CDR1 and CDR2 from the germline V gene are TSWWSYY and QGS. The CDR3 loop spans 16 amino acids. Deletions cut 1 base from V and 1 base from J, with 13 bases between. CDR3 in amino acids: CALGEQRGWGTDKLIF. As DNA, the CDR3 is TGTGCTCTTGGGGAACAGAGGGGGTGGGGCACCGATAAACTCATCTTT.

This clone appeared many times. The TCRdb record carries a much larger clone's protein, which differs from this DNA's translation at residue 9; a read error is the likely cause, and the protein listed here is the DNA translation. The V call is TRDV1, the J call TRDJ1; 10 nucleotides align to TRDD3. The CDR3 has 20 amino acids. CDR1 and CDR2 (germline): TSWWSYY, QGS. V shed 5 bases and J 4 bases; nucleotides not matched to a gene: 22. The CDR3 here is CALGSPTSALLGDILDKLIF. The CDR3 coding sequence is TGTGCTCTTGGGTCCCCAACCTCCGCCCTTCTGGGGGATATCCTCGATAAACTCATCTTT.

This clone has at least ten counts. A much larger clone lies one base from this, so it may be a read error. Other DNA sequences from this sample encode an identical CDR3 as well. The chain uses TRDV2 and TRDJ1; TRDD3 matches at 12 bases. CDR1 is GEAIGNYY and CDR2 is EKD in the germline V gene. This CDR3 is built from 18 residues. CDR3 coding DNA: TGTGCCTGCGACAGTAGGCACTGGGGGATACCTTACACCGATAAACTCATCTTT. It encodes CACDSRHWGIPYTDKLIF.

A few counts support this clone. The mismatch at residue 13 between this DNA's translation and the TCRdb protein of a much larger clone likely reflects a read error; the protein shown is translated from the DNA. The V and J genes are TRDV1 and TRDJ1, with 10 positions matching TRDD3. The ends lost 1 base at V and 0 bases at J; junction bases unmatched: 17. This CDR3 spans 21 amino acids. Germline V gives CDR1 TSWWSYY, CDR2 QGS. DNA for the CDR3: TGTGCTCTTGGGGAACACCTCGCGGGCACTGGGGGATTCCTGTACACCGATAAACTCATCTTT. This translates into CALGEHLAGTGGFLYTDKLIF.

On this clone itself: A read error is likely here: a far larger clone is one base away. The identical CDR3 is also encoded by other nucleotide sequences in the sample. V usage is TRDV1 and J usage is TRDJ1, with 10 bases lining up with TRDD3. The J gene, left out of TCRdb, was set here by checking the DNA against germline. Germline-derived CDR1 and CDR2 are TSWWSYY and QGS. The CDR3 extends over 23 amino acids. CDR3 in DNA: TGTGCCCTTGGGGGTACTTCCGCTCCTTTACTCTACTGGGGGATTAGGTACACCGATAAACTCATCTTT. Translated, it gives CALGGTSAPLLYWGIRYTDKLIF.

This clone was counted many times. TCRdb lists the protein of a much larger clone for this DNA, which differs at residue 19, so this is likely a read error; the protein given here is translated from the DNA itself. The J gene is TRDJ3, the V gene TRDV1; TRDD2 is a possible D gene (6 bases). TCRdb gives no J gene; it was assigned here by matching the DNA to germline. The germline CDR1 and CDR2 sequences are TSWWSYY and QGS. The CDR3 is made up of 24 amino acids. CDR3 residues: CALGELGSSRLLQPFLWDARQMFF. For the CDR3, the DNA is TGTGCTCTTGGGGAACTAGGTTCCTCCAGATTACTGCAACCTTTCCTATGGGACGCCCGACAGATGTTTTTC.

A remark on this clone: This is likely an artifact of a read error, given a far larger clone one base away. At the DNA level, this CDR3 is encoded by other sequences in the same sample as well. This chain connects TRDV1 to TRDJ1, with TRDD3 as a possible D gene (6 bases). Germline V gives CDR1 TSWWSYY, CDR2 QGS. CDR3 length: 17 amino acids. Trimming removed 5 bases at V and 7 bases at J, with 26 bases between. The CDR3 reads CALGTPSVSGEVGKLIF. The CDR3 region has the DNA TGTGCTCTTGGGACTCCTAGTGTATCGGGGGAGGTCGGTAAACTCATCTTT.

Turning to this clone: This probably arose from a read error, given a far larger clone one base away. This specimen includes other DNA sequences encoding the same CDR3. The rearrangement joins TRDV1 to TRDJ1; D not certain. Trimming cost V 7 bases and J 1 base, with 13 bases left between them. The germline gives CDR1 TSWWSYY, CDR2 QGS. This CDR3 comprises 14 residues. Written as DNA, the CDR3 is TGTGCTCTTGTGATTTCTGTCTTCACCGATAAACTCATCTTT. Translation: CALVISVFTDKLIF.